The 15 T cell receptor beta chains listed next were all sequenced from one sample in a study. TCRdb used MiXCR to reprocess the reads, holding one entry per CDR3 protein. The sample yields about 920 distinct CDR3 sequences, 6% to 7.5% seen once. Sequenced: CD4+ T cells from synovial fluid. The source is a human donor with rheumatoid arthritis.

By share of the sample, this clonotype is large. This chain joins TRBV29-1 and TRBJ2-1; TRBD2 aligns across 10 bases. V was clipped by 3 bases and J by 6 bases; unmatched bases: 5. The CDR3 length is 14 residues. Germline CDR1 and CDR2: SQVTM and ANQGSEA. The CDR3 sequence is CSVDTSGTFNEQFF. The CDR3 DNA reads TGCAGCGTTGATACTAGCGGGACCTTCAATGAGCAGTTCTTC.

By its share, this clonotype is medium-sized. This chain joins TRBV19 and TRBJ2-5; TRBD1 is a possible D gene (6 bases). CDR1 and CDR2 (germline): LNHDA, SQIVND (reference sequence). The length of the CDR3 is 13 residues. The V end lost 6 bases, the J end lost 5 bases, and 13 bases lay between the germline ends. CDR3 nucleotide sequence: TGTGCCAGTAGGGGCAGGGGTCGGGAGACCCAGTACTTC. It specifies CASRGRGRETQYF.

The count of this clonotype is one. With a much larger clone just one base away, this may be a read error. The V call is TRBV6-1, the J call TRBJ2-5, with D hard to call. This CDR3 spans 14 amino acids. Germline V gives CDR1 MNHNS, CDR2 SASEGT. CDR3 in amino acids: CASSEGSSQETHYF. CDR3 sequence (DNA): TGTGCCAGCAGTGAAGGGAGTTCCCAAGAGACCCATTACTTC.

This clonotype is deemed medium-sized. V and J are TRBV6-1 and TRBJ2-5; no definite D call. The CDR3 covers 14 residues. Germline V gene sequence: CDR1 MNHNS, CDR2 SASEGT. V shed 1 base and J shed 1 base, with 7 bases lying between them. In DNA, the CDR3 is TGTGCCAGCAGTGAAGGGAGTTCCCAAGAGACCCAGTACTTC. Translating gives CASSEGSSQETQYF.

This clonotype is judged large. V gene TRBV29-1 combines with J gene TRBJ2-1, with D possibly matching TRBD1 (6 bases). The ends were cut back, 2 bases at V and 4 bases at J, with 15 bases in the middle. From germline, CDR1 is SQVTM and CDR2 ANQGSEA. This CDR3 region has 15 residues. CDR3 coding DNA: TGCAGCGTTGAAATTTCAGGGGCTACTTACAATGAGCAGTTCTTC. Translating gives CSVEISGATYNEQFF.

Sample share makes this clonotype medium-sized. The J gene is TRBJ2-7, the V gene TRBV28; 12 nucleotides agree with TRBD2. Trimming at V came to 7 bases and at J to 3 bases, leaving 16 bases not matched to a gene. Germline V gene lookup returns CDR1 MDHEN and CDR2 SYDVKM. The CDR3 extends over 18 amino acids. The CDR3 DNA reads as TGTGCCAGCACCCCCCTGTGGGCTAGCGGGAGGGGGAACTACGAGCAGTACTTC. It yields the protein CASTPLWASGRGNYEQYF.

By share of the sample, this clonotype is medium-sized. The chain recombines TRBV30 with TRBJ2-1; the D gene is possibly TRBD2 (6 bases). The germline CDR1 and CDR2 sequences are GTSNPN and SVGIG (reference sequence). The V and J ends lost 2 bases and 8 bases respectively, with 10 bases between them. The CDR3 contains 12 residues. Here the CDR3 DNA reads TGTGCCTGGAGTCGGGGGATTGATGAGCAGTTCTTC. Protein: CAWSRGIDEQFF.

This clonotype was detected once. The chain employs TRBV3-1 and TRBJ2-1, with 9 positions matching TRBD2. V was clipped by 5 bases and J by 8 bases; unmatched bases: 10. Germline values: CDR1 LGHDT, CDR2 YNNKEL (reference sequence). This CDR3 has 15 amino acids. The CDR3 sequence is CASSAGGVGDDEQFF. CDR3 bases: TGTGCCAGCAGCGCGGGGGGGGTCGGTGATGATGAGCAGTTCTTC.

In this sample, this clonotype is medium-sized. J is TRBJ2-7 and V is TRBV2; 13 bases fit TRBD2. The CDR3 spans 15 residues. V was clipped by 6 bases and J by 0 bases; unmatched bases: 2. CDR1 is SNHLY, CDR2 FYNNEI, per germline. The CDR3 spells CASSGTSGNSYEQYF. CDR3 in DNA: TGTGCCAGCAGCGGGACTAGCGGGAACTCCTACGAGCAGTACTTC.

The CDR3 DNA reads TGCAGTGCTAGAGATCCCACTAGCGGGAGAGCAGATACGCAGTATTTT. Its protein product is CSARDPTSGRADTQYF. This rearrangement joins TRBV20-1 to TRBJ2-3; 11 bases match TRBD2. This CDR3 is 16 amino acids long. With V trimmed by 0 bases and J by 4 bases, 6 bases remained unmatched. Germline values: CDR1 DFQATT, CDR2 SNEGSKA (reference sequence).

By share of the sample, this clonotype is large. The CDR3 is CAWSVDLNTEAFF. DNA for the CDR3: TGTGCCTGGAGTGTCGACCTGAACACTGAAGCTTTCTTT. V gene TRBV30 combines with J gene TRBJ1-1; D remains ambiguous. The V gene lost 0 bases and the J gene lost 0 bases, with 5 bases spanning the gap. Looked up from germline, CDR1 is GTSNPN and CDR2 is SVGIG (reference sequence). The CDR3 consists of 13 residues. The variable domain in full, with the rest retrieved from reference TRBV30 and TRBJ1-1, is SQTIHQWPATLVQPVGSPLSLECTVEGTSNPNLYWYRQAAGRGLQLLFYSVGIGQISSEVPQNLSASRPQDRQFILSSKKLLLSDSGFYLCAWSVDLNTEAFFGQGTRLTVV.

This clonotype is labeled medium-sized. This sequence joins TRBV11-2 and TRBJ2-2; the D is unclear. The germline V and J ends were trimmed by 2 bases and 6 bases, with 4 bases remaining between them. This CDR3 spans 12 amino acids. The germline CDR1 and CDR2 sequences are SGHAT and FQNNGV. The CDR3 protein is CASSLSPGELFF. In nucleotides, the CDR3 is TGTGCCAGCAGCTTAAGTCCCGGGGAGCTGTTTTTT. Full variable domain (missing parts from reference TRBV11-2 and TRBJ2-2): EAGVAQSPRYKIIEKRQSVAFWCNPISGHATLYWYQQILGQGPKLLIQFQNNGVVDDSQLPKDRFSAERLKGVDSTLKIQPAKLEDSAVYLCASSLSPGELFFGEGSRLTVL.

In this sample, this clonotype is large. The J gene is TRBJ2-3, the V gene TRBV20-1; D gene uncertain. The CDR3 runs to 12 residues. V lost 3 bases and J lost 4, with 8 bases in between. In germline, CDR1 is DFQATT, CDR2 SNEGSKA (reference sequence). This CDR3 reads CSASGPADTQYF. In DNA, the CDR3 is TGCAGTGCTAGCGGACCGGCAGATACGCAGTATTTT.

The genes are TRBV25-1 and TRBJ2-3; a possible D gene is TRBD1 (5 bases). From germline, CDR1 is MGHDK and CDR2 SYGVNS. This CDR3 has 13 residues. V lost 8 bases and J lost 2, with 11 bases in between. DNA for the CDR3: TGTGCCAGCGGGGCGGACAACACAGATACGCAGTATTTT. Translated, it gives CASGADNTDTQYF. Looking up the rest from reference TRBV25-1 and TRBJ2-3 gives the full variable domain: EADIYQTPRYLVIGTGKKITLECSQTMGHDKMYWYQQDPGMELHLIHYSYGVNSTEKGDLSSESTVSRIRTEHFPLTLESARPSHTSQYLCASGADNTDTQYFGPGTRLTVL.

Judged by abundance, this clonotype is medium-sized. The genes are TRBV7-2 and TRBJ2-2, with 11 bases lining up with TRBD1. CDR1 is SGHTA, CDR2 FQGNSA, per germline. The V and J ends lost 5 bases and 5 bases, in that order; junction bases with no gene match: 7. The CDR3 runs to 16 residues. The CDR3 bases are TGTGCCAGCAGCGCAGCGGACAGGGGGCGAACCGGGGAGCTGTTTTTT. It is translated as CASSAADRGRTGELFF. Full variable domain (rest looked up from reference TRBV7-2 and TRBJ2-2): GAGVSQSPSNKVTEKGKDVELRCDPISGHTALYWYRQSLGQGLEFLIYFQGNSAPDKSGLPSDRFSAERTGGSVSTLTIQRTQQEDSAVYLCASSAADRGRTGELFFGEGSRLTVL.